The T cell receptor (beta chain) described here comes from a study of CD4 T cells in relation to SARS-CoV-2 and coronaviruses. As regards this clone: Its antigen is as yet unknown.

Germline-derived CDR1 and CDR2 are SNHLY and FYNNEI. The V end was cut by 10 bases, the J end by 3 bases, with 12 bases between. CDR3 length: 12 residues. Measured with immunoSEQ multiplex PCR; TCRdb has only the in-frame clones, and not every one. The repertoire holds 35,000 to 40,000 clones, 75% to 90% seen once, with roughly 3% in the top ten. Findings of the study overall: Monoreactive clones expanded significantly more to SARS-CoV-2 than crossreactive clones did.

This clonotype was obtained from an adult with COVID-19. Sequencing was done on a sample of memory CD4+ T cells from PBMCs. The chain joins TRBV2 to TRBJ2-5; D is unresolved. Here the CDR3 DNA reads TGTGCCATTTCGTTGCTAGAAGAGACCCAGTACTTC. Residues: CAISLLEETQYF.